What follows are 22 T cell receptor beta chains derived from one specimen sequenced in a study of blood T cell dynamics during melanoma immunotherapy. Specified time point: week 3, after first cycle of checkpoint inhibitor. TCRdb keeps only in-frame clones here, not all; method: immunoSEQ multiplex PCR. The data show some 20,000 clones, around nine tenths seen once. This specimen was blood, taken from a patient treated with checkpoint blockade. All receptors come from a human donor with melanoma.

The DNA of the CDR3 is TGTGCCAGCAGCTTAGAAGCAGCCAGCGGGGAGACCCAGTACTTC. It is translated as CASSLEAASGETQYF. V usage is TRBV11-2 and J usage is TRBJ2-5; maybe TRBD2 (6 bases). There are 15 residues in the CDR3. Trimming took off 0 bases at V and 5 bases at J, with 13 bases between the two ends. CDR1 and CDR2 (germline): SGHAT, FQNNGV.

This chain connects TRBV6-4 to TRBJ2-3; 9 bases are shared with TRBD1. CDR3 length: 15 amino acids. Germline V gives CDR1 MRHNA, CDR2 SNTAGT. V was clipped by 5 bases and J by 0 bases; unmatched bases: 3. The DNA for the CDR3 is TGTGCCAGCAGTCATGGACAGGGGAGCACAGATACGCAGTATTTT. This encodes CASSHGQGSTDTQYF.

This chain joins TRBV7-9 and TRBJ2-4; 12 bases line up with TRBD1. Germline V gene data show CDR1 as SEHNR and CDR2 as FQNEAQ (reference sequence). This CDR3 comprises 18 residues. V gave up 8 bases and J gave up 5 bases; unmatched junction bases: 16. This CDR3 is CASGGTFGTGGEENIQYF. Written as DNA, the CDR3 is TGTGCCAGCGGTGGGACGTTTGGGACAGGGGGCGAGGAAAACATTCAGTACTTC.

The V and J genes are TRBV14 and TRBJ2-7, with TRBD2 matching 13 bases. The CDR3 length is 15 residues. Per germline, CDR1 SGHDN and CDR2 FVKESK. Germline trimming cut 4 bases from V and 7 bases from J; bases unmatched to any gene: 7. The CDR3 loop is CASSLLAGGPPEQYF. DNA of the CDR3: TGTGCCAGCAGCCTACTAGCGGGAGGGCCTCCAGAGCAGTACTTC.

V gene TRBV13 combines with J gene TRBJ2-1; possibly TRBD2 for D (6 bases). From germline, CDR1 is PRHDT and CDR2 FYEKMQ (reference sequence). With 6 bases removed from V and 2 bases from J, the gap between germline ends came to 20 bases. The CDR3 is 17 amino acids. The CDR3 sequence is CASRPGLAPRPYNEQFF. The CDR3 DNA sequence: TGTGCCAGCAGGCCGGGACTCGCGCCTCGACCCTACAATGAGCAGTTCTTC.

V is TRBV9 and J is TRBJ2-2; D may be TRBD1 (5 bases). Trimming left V 4 bases short and J 9 bases short, with 22 bases between. The V gene's germline CDR1 is SGDLS and CDR2 YYNGEE. The CDR3 contains 16 residues. The CDR3 region is CASSFRQGGPTRELFF. The CDR3 DNA follows: TGTGCCAGCAGCTTCCGCCAGGGTGGGCCCACGAGGGAGCTGTTTTTT.

The rearrangement uses TRBV7-2 and TRBJ2-3; D not certain. Per the germline V gene, CDR1 is SGHTA and CDR2 is FQGNSA. V dropped 1 base and J dropped 2 bases, with 7 bases sitting between them. This CDR3 is 14 amino acids long. The CDR3 coding sequence is TGTGCCAGCAGCTTAGGCCAGATCACAGATACGCAGTATTTT. Protein: CASSLGQITDTQYF.

The rearrangement links TRBV19 to TRBJ1-2, with TRBD1 matching 10 bases. The CDR3 loop spans 14 amino acids. CDR1 is LNHDA, CDR2 SQIVND, per germline (reference sequence). Unmatched junction bases numbered 8, after V lost 9 bases and J lost 4 bases. The CDR3 bases are TGTGCCAGCCGACCGGGACAGGGGACCTATGGCTACACCTTC. Translation: CASRPGQGTYGYTF.

V and J are TRBV28 and TRBJ1-4; 9 nucleotides agree with TRBD1. The junction had 10 bases not matched to a gene; V was cut back by 2 bases and J by 6 bases. Germline V gene sequence: CDR1 MDHEN, CDR2 SYDVKM. The CDR3 is 17 residues long. The CDR3 bases are TGTGCCAGCAGTTTACCGCCGGCGTGGGACAGGGATGAAAAACTGTTTTTT. Translating gives CASSLPPAWDRDEKLFF.

CDR3: CASSRTGDEQFF. The CDR3 DNA reads as TGTGCCAGCAGCCGCACAGGGGATGAGCAGTTCTTC. The rearrangement joins TRBV6-5 to TRBJ2-1; TRBD1 matches at 7 bases. Germline-derived CDR1 and CDR2 are MNHEY and SVGAGI. V was pared by 6 bases and J by 8 bases, with 4 bases of the junction left unmatched. The CDR3 totals 12 residues.

The chain recombines TRBV15 with TRBJ1-4, with no clear D. The CDR3 extends over 15 amino acids. Germline assignment: CDR1 LNHNV and CDR2 YYDKDF (reference sequence). V lost 5 bases, J lost 8 bases, and 18 bases lay in between. The CDR3 protein is CATSLGGQLGEKLFF. The DNA of the CDR3 is TGTGCCACCAGCCTTGGTGGGCAGCTCGGGGAAAAACTGTTTTTT.

The chain recombines TRBV30 with TRBJ1-2; 9 bases align to TRBD1. Trimming at V came to 2 bases and at J to 6 bases, leaving 10 bases not matched to a gene. This CDR3 comprises 15 residues. Per the germline V gene, CDR1 is GTSNPN and CDR2 is SVGIG (reference sequence). CDR3 sequence reads: CAWSPRDREMNGYTF. The CDR3 DNA reads TGTGCCTGGAGTCCGAGGGACAGGGAAATGAATGGCTACACCTTC.

The rearrangement joins TRBV28 to TRBJ1-6; D perhaps matches TRBD1 (5 bases). This CDR3 has 14 residues. The V and J ends lost 9 bases and 9 bases respectively, with 18 bases between them. CDR1 is MDHEN, CDR2 SYDVKM, per germline. CDR3 amino acids: CASLASGDFSPLHF. The CDR3 DNA reads TGTGCCAGTCTGGCCTCGGGGGACTTTTCACCCCTCCACTTT.

This chain connects TRBV7-9 to TRBJ2-1; 7 nucleotides align to TRBD2. The CDR3 is 16 residues long. The germline V gene encodes CDR1 SEHNR and CDR2 FQNEAQ (reference sequence). V dropped 7 bases and J dropped 3; count of bases not matched to a gene: 12. Here the CDR3 reads CASIHPRDYGYNEQFF. In DNA, the CDR3 is TGTGCCAGCATCCACCCCCGGGACTACGGCTACAATGAGCAGTTCTTC.

The chain uses TRBV28 and TRBJ2-2; a possible D gene is TRBD1 (6 bases). V was cut by 3 bases and J by 0 bases, with 23 bases left in between. Germline V gene lookup returns CDR1 MDHEN and CDR2 SYDVKM. This CDR3 spans 20 amino acids. This CDR3 reads CASSFYPRGLLLSNTGELFF. For the CDR3, the DNA is TGTGCCAGCAGTTTTTATCCCAGGGGCCTGTTACTCTCGAACACCGGGGAGCTGTTTTTT.

This clone has just one count. The genes are TRBV2 and TRBJ2-7, with TRBD2 matching 10 bases. CDR3 size: 14 residues. J gave up 2 bases and V 8 bases, and 6 bases lay outside the gene matches. Germline-derived CDR1 and CDR2 are SNHLY and FYNNEI. The CDR3 sequence: CASGELAGTYEQYF. The CDR3 DNA follows: TGTGCCAGCGGGGAACTAGCGGGAACCTACGAGCAGTACTTC.

In this sample, this clone turned up a few times. The CDR3 region has the DNA TGTGCCAGCAGTTTTGTAGTAAACAATGAGCAGTTCTTC. Its translation is CASSFVVNNEQFF. The chain recombines TRBV6-6 with TRBJ2-1, with unresolved D. V lost 4 bases and J lost 5, with 9 bases in between. The CDR3 has 13 residues. Per germline, CDR1 MNHNY and CDR2 SVGAGI (reference sequence).

The chain's CDR3 is CASTRTGGSGNTIYF. In nucleotides, the CDR3 is TGTGCCAGCACCCGAACAGGAGGATCTGGAAACACCATATATTTT. The genes are TRBV5-4 and TRBJ1-3; maybe TRBD1 (5 bases). Trimming removed 6 bases at V and 1 base at J, with 14 bases between. CDR3 length: 15 residues. Germline V lookup: CDR1 SGHNT, CDR2 YYREEE (reference sequence).

This clone appeared a single time. The chain links TRBV5-4 to TRBJ2-7; D may be TRBD1 (6 bases). V gave up 4 bases and J gave up 6 bases, with 17 bases separating them. In germline, CDR1 is SGHNT, CDR2 YYREEE (reference sequence). The CDR3 is 14 amino acids. The CDR3 DNA reads TGTGCCAGCAGCCCCCTCAGGGGTACCTCCGAGCAGTACTTC. Translating gives CASSPLRGTSEQYF. Supplemented by reference TRBV5-4 and TRBJ2-7, the full variable domain reads ETGVTQSPTHLIKTRGQQVTLRCSSQSGHNTVSWYQQALGQGPQFIFQYYREEENGRGNFPPRFSGLQFPNYSSELNVNALELDDSALYLCASSPLRGTSEQYFGPGTRLTVT.

This rearrangement joins TRBV7-2 to TRBJ1-4, with D possibly matching TRBD1 (5 bases). The CDR3 length is 15 residues. With 1 base removed from V and 8 bases from J, the gap between germline ends came to 14 bases. The germline V gene encodes CDR1 SGHTA and CDR2 FQGNSA. The CDR3 reads CASSLGSGFPEKLFF. The CDR3 DNA sequence: TGTGCCAGCAGCTTAGGGTCAGGGTTCCCCGAAAAACTGTTTTTT.

This clone was seen just once. The rearrangement uses TRBV19 and TRBJ1-4; D is possibly TRBD1 (6 bases). The CDR3 loop spans 14 amino acids. Trimming removed 8 bases from V and 4 bases from J, with 14 bases in between. Germline CDR1 LNHDA, CDR2 SQIVND (reference sequence). CDR3 sequence reads: CASALGTNNEKLFF. CDR3 coding DNA: TGTGCCAGTGCCCTCGGGACAAATAATGAAAAACTGTTTTTT.

The rearrangement uses TRBV5-6 and TRBJ2-5; TRBD1 might be the D (6 bases). Germline V CDR1 and CDR2: SGHDT, YYEEEE. Between the trimmed V and J ends, which lost 4 bases and 1 base, there was a span of 14 bases. The length of the CDR3 is 15 residues. CDR3 DNA: TGTGCCAGCAGCCCTACCACAGGGCCCCAAGAGACCCAGTACTTC. It is translated as CASSPTTGPQETQYF.